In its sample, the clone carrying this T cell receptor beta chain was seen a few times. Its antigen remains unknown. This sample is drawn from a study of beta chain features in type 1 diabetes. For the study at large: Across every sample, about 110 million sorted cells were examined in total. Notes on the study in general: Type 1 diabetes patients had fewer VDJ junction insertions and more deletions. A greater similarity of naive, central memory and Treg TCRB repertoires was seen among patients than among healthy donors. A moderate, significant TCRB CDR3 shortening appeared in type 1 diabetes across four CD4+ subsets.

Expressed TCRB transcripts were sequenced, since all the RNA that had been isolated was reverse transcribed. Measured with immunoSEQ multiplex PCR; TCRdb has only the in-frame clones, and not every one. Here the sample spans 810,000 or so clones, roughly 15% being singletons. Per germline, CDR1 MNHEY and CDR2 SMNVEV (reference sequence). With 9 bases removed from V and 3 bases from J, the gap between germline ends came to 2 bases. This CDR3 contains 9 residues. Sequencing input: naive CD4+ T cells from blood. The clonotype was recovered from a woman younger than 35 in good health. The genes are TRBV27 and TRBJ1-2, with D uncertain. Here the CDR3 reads CARHYGYTF. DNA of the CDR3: TGTGCCAGACACTATGGCTACACCTTC.